This T cell receptor beta chain was identified during a study of blood T cells in healthy people across ages. In its sample, this clonotype was seen a few times. Then a second PCR, running roughly 7 to 11 cycles, was carried out with a sample-barcoded 5' primer and a J-beta primer mix. One entry per CDR3 protein results from TCRdb running MiXCR on the 5' RACE reads. The sample shows around 500,000 distinct CDR3 sequences, about 29% of them seen only once. The data were also submitted as part of a second study, on T cells of mothers and their children.

The sample consisted of blood. This TCR was recovered from a boy aged 2 to 9 in good health.

The CDR3 DNA reads TGTGCCAGCAGCCAATGGACAGGGTTTTGGGTCAGTTCACCCCTCCACTTT. It translates to CASSQWTGFWVSSPLHF. J is TRBJ1-6 and V is TRBV7-2, with TRBD1 identical over 8 bases. This CDR3 has 17 amino acids. Germline V gives CDR1 SGHTA, CDR2 FQGNSA. J gave up 9 bases and V 5 bases, and 15 bases lay outside the gene matches.